This record covers a single TCR beta chain. This study enrolled people aged about 18 to 100 from about two dozen US geographic areas. In assigning cohorts, the study relied on participant-reported clinical history. Two negative PCRs, clearance, or symptom resolution characterized the recovered Cohort 3 donors. This sample is part of a study of blood T cell repertoires in COVID-19. This table comes from immunoSEQ multiplex PCR, and its TCRdb copy is limited to in-frame clones, with some not included. The data hold more than 200,000 clones, with approximately 90% observed a single time. With V trimmed by 3 bases and J by 0 bases, 4 bases remained unmatched. There are 16 residues in the CDR3.

This clonotype originated in a man in his thirties or forties who had recovered from COVID-19. This chain uses TRBV23-1 with TRBJ2-1; 8 bases are shared with TRBD2. TRBV23-1 falls under the ORF class, with uncertain function. The sequenced sample consisted of PBMCs or T cells enriched from blood (not recorded which). DNA of the CDR3: TGCGCCAGCAGTCAGACTAGCGTGAGCTCCTACAATGAGCAGTTCTTC. It codes for CASSQTSVSSYNEQFF.